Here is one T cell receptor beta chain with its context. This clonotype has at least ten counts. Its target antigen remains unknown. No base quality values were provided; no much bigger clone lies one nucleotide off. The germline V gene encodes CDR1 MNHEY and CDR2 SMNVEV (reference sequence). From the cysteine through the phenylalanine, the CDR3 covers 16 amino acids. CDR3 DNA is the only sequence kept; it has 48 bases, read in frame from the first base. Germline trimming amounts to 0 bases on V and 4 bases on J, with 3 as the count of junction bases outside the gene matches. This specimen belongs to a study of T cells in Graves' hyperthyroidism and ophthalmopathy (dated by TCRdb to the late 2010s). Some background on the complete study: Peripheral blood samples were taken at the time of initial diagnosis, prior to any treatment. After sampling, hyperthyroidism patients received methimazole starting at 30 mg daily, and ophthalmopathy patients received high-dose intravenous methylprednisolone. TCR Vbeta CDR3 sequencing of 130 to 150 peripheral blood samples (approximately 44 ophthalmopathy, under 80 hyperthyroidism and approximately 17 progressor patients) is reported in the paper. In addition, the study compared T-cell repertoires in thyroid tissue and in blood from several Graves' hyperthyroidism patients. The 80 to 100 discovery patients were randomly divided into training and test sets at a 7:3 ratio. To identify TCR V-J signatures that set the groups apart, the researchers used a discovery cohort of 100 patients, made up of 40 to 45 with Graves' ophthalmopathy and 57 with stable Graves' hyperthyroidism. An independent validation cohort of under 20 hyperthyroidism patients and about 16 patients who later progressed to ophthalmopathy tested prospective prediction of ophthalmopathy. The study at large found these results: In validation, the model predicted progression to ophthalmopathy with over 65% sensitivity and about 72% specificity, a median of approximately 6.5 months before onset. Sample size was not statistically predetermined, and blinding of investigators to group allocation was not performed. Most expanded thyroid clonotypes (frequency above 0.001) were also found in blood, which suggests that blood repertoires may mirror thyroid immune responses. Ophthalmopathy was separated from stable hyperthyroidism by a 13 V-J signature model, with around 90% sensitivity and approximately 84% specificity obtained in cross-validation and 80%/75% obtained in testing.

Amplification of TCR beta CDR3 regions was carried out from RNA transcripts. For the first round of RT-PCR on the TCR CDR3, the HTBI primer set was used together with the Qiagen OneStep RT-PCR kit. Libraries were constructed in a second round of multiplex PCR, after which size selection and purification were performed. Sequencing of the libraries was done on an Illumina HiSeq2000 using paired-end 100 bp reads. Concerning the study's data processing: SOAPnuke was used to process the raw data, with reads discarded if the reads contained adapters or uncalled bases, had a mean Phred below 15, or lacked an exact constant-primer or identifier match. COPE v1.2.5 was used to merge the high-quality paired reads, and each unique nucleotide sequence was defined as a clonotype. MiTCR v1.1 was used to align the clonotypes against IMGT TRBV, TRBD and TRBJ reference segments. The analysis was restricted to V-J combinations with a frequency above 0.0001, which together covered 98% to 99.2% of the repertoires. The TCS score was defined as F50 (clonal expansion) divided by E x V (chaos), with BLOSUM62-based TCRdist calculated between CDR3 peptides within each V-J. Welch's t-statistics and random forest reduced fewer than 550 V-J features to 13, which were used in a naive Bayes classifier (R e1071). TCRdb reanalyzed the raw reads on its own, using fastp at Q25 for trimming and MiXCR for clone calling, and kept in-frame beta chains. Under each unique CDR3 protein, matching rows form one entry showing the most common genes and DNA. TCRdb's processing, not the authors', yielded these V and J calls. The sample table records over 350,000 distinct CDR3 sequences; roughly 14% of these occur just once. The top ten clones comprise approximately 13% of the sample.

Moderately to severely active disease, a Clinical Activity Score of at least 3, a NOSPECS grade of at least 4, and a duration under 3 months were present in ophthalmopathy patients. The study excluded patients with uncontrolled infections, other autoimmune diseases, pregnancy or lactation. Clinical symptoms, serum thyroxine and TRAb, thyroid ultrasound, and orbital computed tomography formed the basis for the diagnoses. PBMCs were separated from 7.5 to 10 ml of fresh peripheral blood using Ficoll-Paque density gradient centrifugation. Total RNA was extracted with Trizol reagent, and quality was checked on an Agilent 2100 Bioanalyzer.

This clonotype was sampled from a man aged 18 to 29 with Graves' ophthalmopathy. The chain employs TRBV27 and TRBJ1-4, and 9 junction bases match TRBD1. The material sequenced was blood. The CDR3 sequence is CASSLSYRGRNEKLFF. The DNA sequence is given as TGTGCCAGCAGTTTATCATACAGGGGGCGTAATGAAAAACTGTTTTTT.